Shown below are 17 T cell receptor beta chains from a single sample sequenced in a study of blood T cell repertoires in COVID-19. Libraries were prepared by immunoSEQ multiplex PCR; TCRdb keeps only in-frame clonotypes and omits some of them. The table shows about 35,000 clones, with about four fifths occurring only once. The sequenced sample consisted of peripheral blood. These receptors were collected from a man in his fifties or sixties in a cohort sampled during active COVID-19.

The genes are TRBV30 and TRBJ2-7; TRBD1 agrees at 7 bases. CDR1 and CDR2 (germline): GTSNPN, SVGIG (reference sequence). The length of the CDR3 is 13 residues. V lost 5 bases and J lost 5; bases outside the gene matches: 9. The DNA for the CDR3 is TGTGCCTGGGGGAGACAGGGATTCGACGAGCAGTACTTC. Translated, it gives CAWGRQGFDEQYF.

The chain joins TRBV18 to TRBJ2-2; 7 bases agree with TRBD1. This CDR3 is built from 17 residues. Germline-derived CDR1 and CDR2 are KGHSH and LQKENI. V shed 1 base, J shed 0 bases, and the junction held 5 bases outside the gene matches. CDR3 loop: CASSPQTGLTNTGELFF. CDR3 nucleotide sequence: TGTGCCAGCTCACCACAGACAGGGCTCACGAACACCGGGGAGCTGTTTTTT.

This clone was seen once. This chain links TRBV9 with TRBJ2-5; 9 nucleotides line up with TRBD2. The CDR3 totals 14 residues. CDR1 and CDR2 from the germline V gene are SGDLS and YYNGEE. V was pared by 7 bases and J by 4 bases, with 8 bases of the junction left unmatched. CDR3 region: CASSSGGWGETQYF. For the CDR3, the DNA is TGTGCCAGCTCCAGCGGGGGGTGGGGAGAGACCCAGTACTTC.

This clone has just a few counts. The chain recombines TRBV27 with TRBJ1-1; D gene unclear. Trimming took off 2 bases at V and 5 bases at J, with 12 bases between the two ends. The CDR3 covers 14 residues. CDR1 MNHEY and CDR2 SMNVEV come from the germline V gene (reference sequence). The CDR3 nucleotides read TGTGCCAGCAGTTTAACGGTGTTTCGTACTGAAGCTTTCTTT. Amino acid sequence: CASSLTVFRTEAFF.

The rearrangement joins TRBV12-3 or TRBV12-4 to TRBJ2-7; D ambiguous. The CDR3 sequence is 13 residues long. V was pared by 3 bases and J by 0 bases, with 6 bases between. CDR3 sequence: CASSFGLSYEQYF. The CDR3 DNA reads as TGTGCCAGCAGTTTCGGTCTCTCCTACGAGCAGTACTTC.

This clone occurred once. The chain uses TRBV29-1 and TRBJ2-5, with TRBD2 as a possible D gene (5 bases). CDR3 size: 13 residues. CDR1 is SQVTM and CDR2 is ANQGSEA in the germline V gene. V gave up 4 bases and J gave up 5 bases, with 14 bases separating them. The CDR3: CSVARTLGETQYF. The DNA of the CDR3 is TGCAGCGTTGCGAGGACTCTAGGGGAGACCCAGTACTTC.

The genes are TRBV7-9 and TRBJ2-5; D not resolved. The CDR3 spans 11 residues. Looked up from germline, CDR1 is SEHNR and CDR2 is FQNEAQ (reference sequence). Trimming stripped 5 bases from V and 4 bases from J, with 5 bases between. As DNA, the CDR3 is TGTGCCAGCAGCCCCATAGAGACCCAGTACTTC. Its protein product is CASSPIETQYF.

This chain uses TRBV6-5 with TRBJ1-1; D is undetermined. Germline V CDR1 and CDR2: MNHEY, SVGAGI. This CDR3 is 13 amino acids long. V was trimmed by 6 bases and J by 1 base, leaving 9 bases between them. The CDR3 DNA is TGTGCCAGCAGAACAAGTGGGAACACTGAAGCTTTCTTT. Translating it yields CASRTSGNTEAFF.

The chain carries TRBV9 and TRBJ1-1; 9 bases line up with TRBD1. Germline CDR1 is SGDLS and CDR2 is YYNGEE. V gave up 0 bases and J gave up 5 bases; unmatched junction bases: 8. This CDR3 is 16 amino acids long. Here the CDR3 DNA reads TGTGCCAGCAGCGTAGACCCGGGACAGGGAAGGACTGAAGCTTTCTTT. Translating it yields CASSVDPGQGRTEAFF.

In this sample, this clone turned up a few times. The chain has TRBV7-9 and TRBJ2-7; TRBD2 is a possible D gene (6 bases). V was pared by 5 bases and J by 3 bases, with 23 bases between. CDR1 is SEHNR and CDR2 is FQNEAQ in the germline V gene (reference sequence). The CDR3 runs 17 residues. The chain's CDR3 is CASSDNNRDSRGYEQYF. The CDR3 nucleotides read TGTGCCAGCAGCGACAATAACCGGGACTCAAGGGGCTACGAGCAGTACTTC. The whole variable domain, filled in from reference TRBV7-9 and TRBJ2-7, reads DTGVSQNPRHKITKRGQNVTFRCDPISEHNRLYWYRQTLGQGPEFLTYFQNEAQLEKSRLLSDRFSAERPKGSFSTLEIQRTEQGDSAMYLCASSDNNRDSRGYEQYFGPGTRLTVT.

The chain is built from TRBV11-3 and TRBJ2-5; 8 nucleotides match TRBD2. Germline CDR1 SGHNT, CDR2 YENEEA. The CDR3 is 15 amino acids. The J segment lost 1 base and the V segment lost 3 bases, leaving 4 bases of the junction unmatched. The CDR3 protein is CASSLFGGVQETQYF. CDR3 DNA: TGTGCCAGCAGCTTGTTCGGGGGGGTCCAAGAGACCCAGTACTTC.

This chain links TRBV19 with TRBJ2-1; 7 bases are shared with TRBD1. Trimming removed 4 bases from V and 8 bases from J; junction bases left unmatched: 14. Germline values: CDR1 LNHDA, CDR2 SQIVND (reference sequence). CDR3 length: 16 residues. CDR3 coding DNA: TGTGCCAGTAGTAACCCGGGACAGTGGCCCAGGCATGAGCAGTTCTTC. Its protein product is CASSNPGQWPRHEQFF.

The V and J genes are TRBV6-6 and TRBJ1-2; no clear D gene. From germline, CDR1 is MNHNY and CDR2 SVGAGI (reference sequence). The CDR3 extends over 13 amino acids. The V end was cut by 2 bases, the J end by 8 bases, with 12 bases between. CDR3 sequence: CASSYVGEGGYTF. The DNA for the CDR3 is TGTGCCAGCAGTTACGTCGGGGAAGGGGGCTACACCTTC.

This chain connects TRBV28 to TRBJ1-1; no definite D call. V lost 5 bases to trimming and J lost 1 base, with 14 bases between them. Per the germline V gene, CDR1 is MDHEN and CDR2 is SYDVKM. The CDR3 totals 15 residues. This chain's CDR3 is CASSLPGPGNTEAFF. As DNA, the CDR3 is TGTGCCAGCAGTCTACCTGGTCCGGGGAACACTGAAGCTTTCTTT.

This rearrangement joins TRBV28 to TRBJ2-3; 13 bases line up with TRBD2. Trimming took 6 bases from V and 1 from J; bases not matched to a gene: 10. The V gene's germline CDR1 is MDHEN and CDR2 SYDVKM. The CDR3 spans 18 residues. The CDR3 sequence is CASRLGTSGTWGTDTQYF. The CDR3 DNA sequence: TGTGCCAGCAGGTTGGGGACTAGCGGGACCTGGGGCACAGATACGCAGTATTTT.

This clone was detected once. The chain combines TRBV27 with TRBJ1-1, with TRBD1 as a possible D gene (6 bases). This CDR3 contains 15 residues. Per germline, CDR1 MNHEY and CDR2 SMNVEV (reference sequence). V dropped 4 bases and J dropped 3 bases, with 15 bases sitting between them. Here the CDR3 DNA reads TGTGCCAGCAGTTCACAGGGCGCCGGCGACACTGAAGCTTTCTTT. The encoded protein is CASSSQGAGDTEAFF.

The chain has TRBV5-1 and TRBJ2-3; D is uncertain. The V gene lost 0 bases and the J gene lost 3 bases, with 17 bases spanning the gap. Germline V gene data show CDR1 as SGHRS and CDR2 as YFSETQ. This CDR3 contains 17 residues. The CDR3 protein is CASSLVPFLPQTDTQYF. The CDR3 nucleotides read TGCGCCAGCAGCTTGGTCCCCTTCCTTCCACAGACAGATACGCAGTATTTT.